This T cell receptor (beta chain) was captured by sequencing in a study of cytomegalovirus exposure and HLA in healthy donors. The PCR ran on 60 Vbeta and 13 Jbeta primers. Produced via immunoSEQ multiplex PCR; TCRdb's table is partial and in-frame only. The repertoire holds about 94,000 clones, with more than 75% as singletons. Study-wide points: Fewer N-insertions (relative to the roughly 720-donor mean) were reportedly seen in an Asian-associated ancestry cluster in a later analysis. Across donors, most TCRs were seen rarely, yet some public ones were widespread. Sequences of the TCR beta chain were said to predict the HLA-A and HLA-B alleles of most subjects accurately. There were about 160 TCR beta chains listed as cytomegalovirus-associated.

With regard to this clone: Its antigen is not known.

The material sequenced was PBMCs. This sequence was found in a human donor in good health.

This CDR3 is CASSLGWTGNEQYF. CDR3 nucleotide sequence: TGTGCCAGCAGCTTAGGCTGGACAGGGAACGAGCAGTACTTC. This sequence joins TRBV7-9 and TRBJ2-7; the match to TRBD1 covers 8 bases. The trim removed 1 base at V and 5 bases at J, leaving 4 bases unmatched. CDR1 SEHNR and CDR2 FQNEAQ come from the germline V gene (reference sequence). The CDR3 is made up of 14 amino acids. Complete variable domain (other parts from reference TRBV7-9 and TRBJ2-7): DTGVSQNPRHKITKRGQNVTFRCDPISEHNRLYWYRQTLGQGPEFLTYFQNEAQLEKSRLLSDRFSAERPKGSFSTLEIQRTEQGDSAMYLCASSLGWTGNEQYFGPGTRLTVT.